This T cell receptor beta chain was observed in a study of CXCR3-negative and CXCR3-positive naive CD8 T cells. Overall study results and limits: When CXCR3-positive naive cells were set against CXCR3-negative naive cells, the former had more hydrophobic TRB CDR3s.

A word on this clonotype: Its antigen is as yet unknown.

CD45RO-CCR7+CD27+CD95- defined naive CD8+ T cells. With UMI labels, 5' RACE was used to prepare the TRB cDNA libraries. TCRdb reprocessed the 5' RACE reads and stores each CDR3 protein as one record, lacking DNA. This sample contains about 110,000 distinct CDR3 sequences. The CDR3 extends over 16 amino acids. Per the germline V gene, CDR1 is SGHVS and CDR2 is FNYEAQ. This rearrangement joins TRBV7-6 to TRBJ1-2; the TCRdb call, TRBD1, lacks DNA for checking. The sample consisted of naive CXCR3+ CD8+ T cells from blood. As to subset: CD45RO-CCR7+CD27+CD95- naive CD8+ T cells expressing CXCR3 (TNR3+). The source of this sequence is a human donor in good health. Some clones in this sample may be carry-over from other donors' samples. CDR3 protein: CASSELLGDDENGYTF.